The clone carrying this T cell receptor beta chain has ten or more counts. Its antigen is currently unknown. During its preparation, the TCRbeta library received unique molecular identifiers. TCRdb reprocessed the PCR reads with MiXCR, giving one entry per CDR3 protein. The sample holds about 300,000 distinct CDR3 sequences, 10% seen once. This specimen belongs to a study of T-cell reconstitution after alpha-beta-depleted transplantation in children. The study, taken as a whole, reports: The origin of alpha-beta T cells about two months after transplant was reportedly several hundred expanded graft clones. Recipient T cells and thymic progenitors that survived were the source of the high TCRbeta diversity seen at day 60 in some patients.

CDR3 size: 17 residues. The germline V gene encodes CDR1 SGDLS and CDR2 YYNGEE. With V trimmed by 0 bases and J by 4 bases, 8 bases remained unmatched. The TCR was taken from a boy younger than two with acute myeloid leukemia, due to receive a stem cell transplant. The sequenced sample was PBMCs, obtained before TCRalphabeta/CD19-depleted stem cell transplant. This chain joins TRBV9 and TRBJ2-2, with TRBD2 matching 8 bases. The CDR3 DNA reads TGTGCCAGCAGCGTAGTAGCGGGGATAGGTGGCACCGGGGAGCTGTTTTTT. The encoded protein is CASSVVAGIGGTGELFF. The variable domain in full, with the rest retrieved from reference TRBV9 and TRBJ2-2, is DSGVTQTPKHLITATGQRVTLRCSPRSGDLSVYWYQQSLDQGLQFLIQYYNGEERAKGNILERFSAQQFPDLHSELNLSSLELGDSALYFCASSVVAGIGGTGELFFGEGSRLTVL.